This T cell receptor (beta chain) was recorded in a study of blood T cell repertoires in COVID-19 (TCRdb year 2020). Study-level background: Samples from collaborators originated in the United States, Italy and Spain and spanned both the acute and convalescent phases of COVID-19. The material from the prospective study consisted of cDNA or gDNA derived from T cells, B-cell-depleted T cells, or PBMCs. Deeply sampled blood TCRbeta repertoires from subjects exposed to, actively infected with, or recovered from COVID-19 were included in the dataset. The repertoires were released in a freely available public database meant as a resource for research on the immune response to SARS-CoV-2. The samples were drawn from two sources: the first 160 participants of the ongoing ImmuneRACE study, and 1,200 or so subjects contributed by 6 global collaborators. A de-identified subject ID, COVID-19 status, age in years and sex were almost always included in the sample metadata. HLA class I and class II types, where available, came from metadata supplied by the sample provider rather than from assay-based typing.

TCRbeta CDR3 regions were amplified from genomic DNA by means of the immunoSEQ Assay, a bias-controlled multiplex PCR. The authors processed their data as follows. Within the assay, amplification of reference gene primers was used to estimate how many nucleated cells each sample contained. To quantify the absolute abundance of each unique TCRbeta CDR3 rearrangement, sequence reads were collapsed and filtered. For each sample, productive Simpson clonality was calculated by taking the square root of Simpson's diversity index across productive rearrangements. TCRdb's version of the immuneACCESS table is confined to in-frame rearrangements and falls short of the full clone set. An unresolved V gene accounts for under half of the shortfall where checked; the remainder is of unknown origin. D and trimming were read from the DNA, whereas the V and J calls and clone size are those reported in that table. In this sample the table shows roughly 270,000 clones, approximately 78% of which occur a single time. The ten top clones hold more than 4% of the sample.

V loses 6 bases at its end and J loses 6 bases; junction bases beyond the gene matches: 13. Reading from cysteine to phenylalanine, the CDR3 counts 15 amino acids. The read is trimmed to its CDR3 DNA, 45 bases read in frame from base 1. CDR1 and CDR2 were assigned from the germline V gene as SQVTM and ANQGSEA. Enrolling through a virtual design, the prospective study's participants ranged in age from roughly 18 to 90 years and lived across approximately 25 United States geographic areas. In the prospective study, participants were assigned to cohorts based on the clinical history participants reported in a screening survey and a study questionnaire. Exposed participants had been in contact, within 2 weeks of entering the study, with a person who had a PCR-confirmed or clinician-diagnosed case of COVID-19. In the prospective study, whole blood, serum and a nasopharyngeal or oropharyngeal swab were collected from each participant by mobile phlebotomists. Participants in the prospective study had the option to provide additional blood draws and questionnaires over an approximately 2-month period. Before DNA extraction, prospective study blood samples were shipped either frozen or at room temperature.

Summary of the overall study and its limitations: The quantity of clinical and demographic metadata differed by source and by participant and was supplied without curation.

On this clone itself: No antigen is known for it. No base quality values were provided; no much bigger clone lies one nucleotide off.

The TCR was taken from a middle-aged man who had been exposed to COVID-19. Sequencing input: PBMCs or T cells enriched from blood (not recorded which). The chain employs TRBV29-1 and TRBJ2-2, with 7 middle bases fitting TRBD2. The DNA sequence follows: TGCAGCGTCATCAACTCGGGACTAACACCCGGGGAGCTGTTTTTT. It encodes CSVINSGLTPGELFF.